The 32 T cell receptor beta chains below were found in one sample sequenced in a study of neurological immune-mediated disorders. TCRdb reprocessed the 5' RACE reads via MiXCR and lists one record per CDR3 protein. The table records 50,000 or so distinct CDR3 sequences, about 26% of them present only once. The material sequenced was PBMCs. The receptors here all came from a woman aged 70-85 years in good health.

This clonotype was seen more than once but under ten times. The genes are TRBV5-1 and TRBJ1-1; the match to TRBD1 covers 7 bases. This CDR3 is 17 amino acids long. The germline V gene has CDR1 SGHRS and CDR2 YFSETQ. The V gene end was trimmed by 4 bases and the J gene end by 4 bases; junction bases not matched to a gene: 16. CDR3 sequence reads: CASSPWSRGRESTEAFF. The CDR3 DNA reads TGCGCCAGCAGCCCCTGGAGTAGGGGGCGGGAAAGCACTGAAGCTTTCTTT.

With respect to this clonotype: A much larger clone lies one base from this, so it may be a read error. The genes are TRBV20-1 and TRBJ2-2; either TRBD1 or TRBD2 may supply D (5 bases each). Trimming removed 6 bases at V and 6 bases at J, with 17 bases between. CDR3 size: 14 residues. From germline, CDR1 is DFQATT and CDR2 SNEGSKA (reference sequence). The CDR3 coding sequence is TGCAGTGCCCCCCCCAGAGGGGATGCCGGGGAGCTGTTTTTT. Its translation is CSAPPRGDAGELFF.

This clonotype was counted many times. The chain is built from TRBV7-2 and TRBJ2-7; TRBD1 is a possible D gene (6 bases). Germline V gene lookup returns CDR1 SGHTA and CDR2 FQGNSA. V was clipped by 4 bases and J by 9 bases, with 19 bases between them. This CDR3 has 14 residues. DNA of the CDR3: TGTGCCAGCAGCTGGGACAAGACAACAGCCAGGCAGTACTTC. Translated: CASSWDKTTARQYF.

This clonotype was recorded at least ten times. The chain carries TRBV3-1 and TRBJ2-7; 8 bases fit TRBD2. CDR3 length: 12 residues. Per germline, CDR1 LGHDT and CDR2 YNNKEL (reference sequence). J was trimmed by 5 bases and V by 8 bases; bases with no gene match: 5. CDR3 protein: CASGREVHEQYF. Here the CDR3 DNA reads TGTGCCAGCGGGCGGGAGGTCCACGAGCAGTACTTC.

This clonotype was recorded many times. This sequence joins TRBV18 and TRBJ2-3, with a tentative D call TRBD2 (5 bases). CDR1 KGHSH and CDR2 LQKENI come from the germline V gene. V dropped 6 bases and J dropped 2 bases, with 12 bases sitting between them. This CDR3 spans 14 amino acids. CDR3 protein: CASSRDQYTDTQYF. The DNA of the CDR3 is TGTGCCAGCTCCCGGGATCAGTACACAGATACGCAGTATTTT.

This clonotype was counted many times. The chain links TRBV5-1 to TRBJ1-2; 9 bases fit TRBD1. The CDR3 is 16 residues long. In germline, CDR1 is SGHRS, CDR2 YFSETQ. The V and J ends lost 0 bases and 4 bases, in that order; junction bases with no gene match: 7. The CDR3 loop is CASSLGSGQGAYGYTF. The CDR3 coding sequence is TGCGCCAGCAGCTTGGGATCGGGACAGGGAGCCTATGGCTACACCTTC.

This clonotype has at least ten counts. The chain links TRBV6-5 to TRBJ2-5, with 8 bases matching TRBD2. This CDR3 contains 15 residues. Per the germline V gene, CDR1 is MNHEY and CDR2 is SVGAGI. V lost 6 bases, J lost 4 bases, and 10 bases stayed unmatched. The CDR3 here is CASSPMIAGRETQYF. The CDR3 nucleotides are TGTGCCAGCAGCCCCATGATAGCGGGACGAGAGACCCAGTACTTC.

This clonotype appeared many times. The chain employs TRBV29-1 and TRBJ1-2; 11 positions match TRBD1. The CDR3 loop spans 13 amino acids. V shed 8 bases and J 6 bases; nucleotides not matched to a gene: 8. In germline, CDR1 is SQVTM, CDR2 ANQGSEA. CDR3 nucleotides: TGCAGCATTCGGACAGGGGGCGTGGATGGCTACACCTTC. Protein: CSIRTGGVDGYTF.

This clonotype has a handful of counts. The chain uses TRBV20-1 and TRBJ1-2, with 7 bases lining up with TRBD1. This CDR3 comprises 14 residues. V shed 1 base, J shed 5 bases, and the junction held 7 bases outside the gene matches. In germline, CDR1 is DFQATT, CDR2 SNEGSKA (reference sequence). This CDR3 is CSARGSYRGYGYTF. In DNA form, the CDR3 reads TGCAGTGCTAGAGGGTCCTACAGGGGATATGGCTACACCTTC.

Many counts were recorded for this clonotype. The V call is TRBV9, the J call TRBJ2-7, with 10 bases lining up with TRBD2. Trimming took 4 bases from V and 4 from J; bases not matched to a gene: 5. CDR3 size: 14 residues. The germline V gene has CDR1 SGDLS and CDR2 YYNGEE. The CDR3 loop is CASSPSSGGYEQYF. CDR3 DNA: TGTGCCAGCAGCCCCTCTAGCGGGGGTTACGAGCAGTACTTC.

This clonotype was seen ten or more times. J is TRBJ1-1 and V is TRBV12-3 or TRBV12-4, with TRBD1 as a possible D gene (6 bases). This CDR3 comprises 16 residues. Trimming left V 1 base short and J 11 bases short, with 23 bases between. The CDR3 nucleotides are TGTGCCAGCAGTTTAGGGTTGGGGGGCGGCTTTAAGACCGCTTTCTTT. This sequence encodes CASSLGLGGGFKTAFF.

This clonotype has ten or more counts. The chain employs TRBV10-3 and TRBJ1-5, with 7 bases matching TRBD1. The germline gives CDR1 ENHRY, CDR2 SYGVKD. CDR3 length equals 15 residues. Trimming at V came to 3 bases and at J to 3 bases, leaving 5 bases not matched to a gene. CDR3 DNA: TGTGCCATCAGTGACGACAGGGTCCCCAATCAGCCCCAGCATTTT. It codes for CAISDDRVPNQPQHF.

This chain uses TRBV9 with TRBJ2-5; 7 bases fit TRBD1. Germline V lookup: CDR1 SGDLS, CDR2 YYNGEE. J was trimmed by 2 bases and V by 0 bases; bases with no gene match: 7. The CDR3 has 16 residues. The CDR3 loop reads CASSVEGGAGQETQYF. DNA of the CDR3: TGTGCCAGCAGCGTAGAAGGGGGCGCCGGACAAGAGACCCAGTACTTC.

The V call is TRBV12-3 or TRBV12-4, the J call TRBJ2-5; D unclear. V was shortened by 3 bases and J by 2 bases, with 7 bases between the two germline ends. There are 13 residues in the CDR3. The CDR3 DNA is TGTGCCAGCAGTTTGAACAGACAAGAGACCCAGTACTTC. Translation: CASSLNRQETQYF.

The chain combines TRBV5-5 with TRBJ2-2; TRBD1 aligns across 8 bases. The CDR3 is 16 residues long. CDR1 is SGHKS and CDR2 is YYEKEE in the germline V gene (reference sequence). Trimming cost V 4 bases and J 4 bases; bases outside gene matches: 9. CDR3 sequence reads: CASSPVRGLGTGELFF. For the CDR3, the DNA is TGTGCCAGCAGCCCGGTCAGGGGGCTAGGCACCGGGGAGCTGTTTTTT.

On this clonotype itself: A read error may account for a junction end that differs from germline. CDR3 in DNA: TGCGCCAGCAGCTTTCTTGGTACACAAGAGGAAAAACCGTTTTTT. Encoded protein: CASSFLGTQEEKPFF. The chain is built from TRBV5-1 and TRBJ1-4; unclear D gene. The CDR3 is 15 amino acids. Germline CDR1 reads SGHRS; CDR2 reads YFSETQ. The complete variable domain, with remaining parts taken from reference TRBV5-1 and TRBJ1-4, reads KAGVTQTPRYLIKTRGQQVTLSCSPISGHRSVSWYQQTPGQGLQFLFEYFSETQRNKGNFPGRFSGRQFSNSRSEMNVSTLELGDSALYLCASSFLGTQEEKPFFGSGTQLSVL.

This clonotype came up many times. The V gene is TRBV6-2 or TRBV6-3, the J gene TRBJ2-1, with D possibly being TRBD2 (6 bases). The CDR3 totals 16 residues. Trimming left V 7 bases short and J 0 bases short, with 16 bases between. CDR1 is MNHEY, CDR2 SVGEGT, per germline. CDR3 region: CASTAWAGSSYNEQFF. The CDR3 DNA is TGTGCCAGCACTGCTTGGGCGGGAAGCTCCTACAATGAGCAGTTCTTC.

By share of the sample, this clonotype is medium-sized. The V call is TRBV27, the J call TRBJ1-5; no reliable D call. V lost 6 bases and J lost 1, with 10 bases in between. In germline, CDR1 is MNHEY, CDR2 SMNVEV (reference sequence). The CDR3 has 14 residues. CDR3 in amino acids: CASRPTGSNQPQHF. In DNA form, the CDR3 reads TGTGCCAGCAGACCCACGGGGAGCAATCAGCCCCAGCATTTT.

The table lists this clonotype with many counts. The chain has TRBV27 and TRBJ2-7, with D uncertain. Germline V gene sequence: CDR1 MNHEY, CDR2 SMNVEV (reference sequence). CDR3 length equals 14 residues. V gave up 5 bases and J gave up 4 bases, with 15 bases separating them. The CDR3 DNA reads as TGTGCCAGCAGTCCCCTTCTAACCTCATACGAGCAGTACTTC. This encodes CASSPLLTSYEQYF.

This clonotype was observed at least ten times. The rearrangement joins TRBV10-3 to TRBJ2-1; no reliable D call. Germline V gene lookup returns CDR1 ENHRY and CDR2 SYGVKD. The CDR3 runs to 15 residues. Trimming removed 3 bases from V and 0 bases from J, with 9 bases in between. Written as DNA, the CDR3 is TGTGCCATCAGTGAAGACCTGAGCTCCTACAATGAGCAGTTCTTC. It translates to CAISEDLSSYNEQFF.

The chain uses TRBV5-6 and TRBJ2-2, with TRBD1 identical over 10 bases. The V gene's germline CDR1 is SGHDT and CDR2 YYEEEE. J lost 5 bases, V lost 5 bases, and 9 bases had no gene match. This CDR3 has 16 amino acids. The CDR3, as DNA: TGTGCCAGCAGTTGTAAAGGACAGGGGGGTACCGGGGAGCTGTTTTTT. It specifies CASSCKGQGGTGELFF.

This clonotype has ten or more counts. The genes are TRBV5-1 and TRBJ2-3; a possible D gene is TRBD2 (7 bases). Germline V gene lookup returns CDR1 SGHRS and CDR2 YFSETQ. This CDR3 has 14 amino acids. V lost 0 bases and J 8 bases, leaving 13 bases between the germline ends. As DNA, the CDR3 is TGCGCCAGCAGCTTGGACGGAGGGGGGGTTACGCAGTATTTT. As protein: CASSLDGGGVTQYF.

This clonotype was recorded a few times. The chain employs TRBV7-8 and TRBJ2-5; D remains ambiguous. Germline assignment: CDR1 SGHVS and CDR2 FQNEAQ. V dropped 6 bases and J dropped 2 bases, with 13 bases sitting between them. This CDR3 contains 14 residues. CDR3 in DNA: TGTGCCAGCAGACCACGGGTGCTACAAGAGACCCAGTACTTC. Protein: CASRPRVLQETQYF.

This clonotype came up many times. J is TRBJ1-5 and V is TRBV10-3; D not certain. This CDR3 spans 13 amino acids. Per germline, CDR1 ENHRY and CDR2 SYGVKD. V gave up 6 bases and J gave up 5 bases, with 11 bases separating them. The CDR3 bases are TGTGCCATCAGAGCACAAATCTATCAGCCCCAGCATTTT. Its translation: CAIRAQIYQPQHF.

This clonotype has at least ten counts. The chain carries TRBV7-2 and TRBJ2-6; 8 nucleotides line up with TRBD1. In germline, CDR1 is SGHTA, CDR2 FQGNSA. This CDR3 region has 17 residues. The J segment lost 4 bases and the V segment lost 4 bases, leaving 9 bases of the junction unmatched. The CDR3 DNA reads TGTGCCAGCAGCTCCAACAGGGGGTTGACAGGGGCCAACGTCCTGACTTTC. As protein: CASSSNRGLTGANVLTF.

This clonotype was observed a few times. CDR3 sequence (DNA): TGCAGTGCTAGAATCGGTCTAGCGGGGGGGCCGAAGGTGAGGGGCTCCTACAATGAGCAGTTCTTC. Translating it yields CSARIGLAGGPKVRGSYNEQFF. The gene calls are TRBV20-1 and TRBJ2-1; 12 bases agree with TRBD2. CDR1 DFQATT and CDR2 SNEGSKA come from the germline V gene (reference sequence). CDR3 length: 22 amino acids. The V segment lost 2 bases and the J segment 0 bases; nucleotides outside the gene matches: 20.

There are many counts of this clonotype. The CDR3 DNA reads as TGCGCCAGCGGGACGCGGGGGAGCTCCTACAATGAGCAGTTCTTC. This encodes CASGTRGSSYNEQFF. The V gene is TRBV5-1, the J gene TRBJ2-1; 7 positions agree with TRBD2. The junction had 7 bases not matched to a gene; V was cut back by 7 bases and J by 0 bases. The CDR3 is 15 amino acids. CDR1 SGHRS and CDR2 YFSETQ come from the germline V gene.

Many counts were recorded for this clonotype. CDR3 in DNA: TGCAGTGCTGGGGGGCGGGAGTCCTACGAGCAGTACTTC. Translation gives CSAGGRESYEQYF. The rearrangement links TRBV20-1 to TRBJ2-7; TRBD2 might be the D (7 bases). The CDR3 contains 13 residues. Trimming stripped 5 bases from V and 1 base from J, with 12 bases between. The germline V gene encodes CDR1 DFQATT and CDR2 SNEGSKA (reference sequence).

The V gene is TRBV7-3, the J gene TRBJ2-1; 8 nucleotides align to TRBD2. From germline, CDR1 is SGHTA and CDR2 FQGTGA. V trimming: 3 bases; J trimming: 5 bases; junction bases outside the gene matches: 3. The CDR3 totals 14 residues. This chain's CDR3 is CASSFGTSNNEQFF. The DNA for the CDR3 is TGTGCCAGCAGCTTCGGGACTAGTAACAATGAGCAGTTCTTC.

This clonotype was observed at least ten times. The chain couples TRBV20-1 to TRBJ2-2; no firm D call. This CDR3 region has 14 residues. In germline, CDR1 is DFQATT, CDR2 SNEGSKA (reference sequence). The ends were cut back, 4 bases at V and 0 bases at J, with 9 bases in the middle. DNA of the CDR3: TGCAGTGCTACGGCCGAGGCGAACACCGGGGAGCTGTTTTTT. Translating gives CSATAEANTGELFF.

The table lists this clonotype with many counts. This chain connects TRBV5-1 to TRBJ1-3, with D perhaps TRBD1 (5 bases). The V end lost 4 bases, the J end lost 4 bases, and 15 bases lay between the germline ends. This CDR3 has 15 amino acids. CDR1 is SGHRS, CDR2 YFSETQ, per germline. CDR3 sequence (DNA): TGCGCCAGCAGCCCCGATGGGGGGTTAGGAAACACCATATATTTT. This codes for CASSPDGGLGNTIYF.

This clonotype was counted many times. The chain carries TRBV7-9 and TRBJ1-2; 12 nucleotides agree with TRBD1. This CDR3 contains 17 residues. CDR1 SEHNR and CDR2 FQNEAQ come from the germline V gene (reference sequence). J gave up 7 bases and V 5 bases, and 14 bases lay outside the gene matches. CDR3 in amino acids: CASSHDPLGQGAPGYTF. CDR3 DNA: TGTGCCAGCAGCCACGACCCATTGGGACAGGGGGCTCCTGGCTACACCTTC.